This T cell receptor beta chain emerged from a study of shared clonotypes between healthy human individuals. Profiled with immunoSEQ multiplex PCR; TCRdb holds only in-frame clones, not every one. The sample lists about 1 million clones, about 74% occurring once. Sequencing was done on a sample of memory CD4+ T cells sorted from blood. Subset of the sample: CD45RA-negative fraction. This TCR derives from a man between 18 and 29 years old in good health.

CDR3 sequence (DNA): TGTGCCTGGACTACCGGGACAGAGTATGGCTACACCTTC. It codes for CAWTTGTEYGYTF. The chain recombines TRBV30 with TRBJ1-2, with 7 bases that match TRBD1. With V trimmed by 4 bases and J by 5 bases, 7 bases remained unmatched. CDR1 is GTSNPN, CDR2 SVGIG, per germline (reference sequence). The CDR3 totals 13 residues.